This T cell receptor (beta chain) came from a study of a mutant IDH1 vaccine in newly diagnosed glioma. Overall study context: Most patients had radiochemotherapy with temozolomide before enrollment; others had one alone.

Notes on this clone: Its target is not known.

TCRdb's table, derived via immunoSEQ multiplex PCR, lists solely in-frame clones and lacks some. The data hold 88,000 or so clones, with around 85% observed a single time. Time point specified: week 23, last vaccination. All doses held 300 ug of mutant IDH1 20-mer peptide, with topical imiquimod. The CDR3 sequence is 15 residues long. V lost 5 bases and J lost 5, with 18 bases in between. Germline CDR1 reads SGHVS; CDR2 reads FQNEAQ. Sample: PBMCs, taken from a glioma patient whose treatment included an IDH1 peptide vaccine. This chain links TRBV7-8 with TRBJ2-5; possible D gene TRBD1, 6 bases. The sequence was obtained from a man younger than 45 with glioma. Some clones in this sample may be carry-over from other donors' samples. The CDR3 protein is CASSGGLGAGETQYF. The CDR3 region has the DNA TGTGCCAGCAGCGGAGGATTGGGGGCTGGGGAGACCCAGTACTTC.